This TCR beta chain was obtained from a study of blood T cell repertoires in COVID-19. Measured with immunoSEQ multiplex PCR; TCRdb has only the in-frame clones, and not every one. The sample lists roughly 70,000 clones; about four fifths were seen once. V shed 5 bases and J 9 bases; nucleotides not matched to a gene: 15. CDR1 and CDR2 from the germline V gene are LNHDA and SQIVND (reference sequence). This CDR3 contains 16 residues. The specimen was peripheral blood. The source of this sequence is a woman aged 60-75 years with acute or convalescent COVID-19. The V and J genes are TRBV19 and TRBJ2-5; 10 bases are a match to TRBD2. The chain's CDR3 is CASSSSSLAGAPSQYF. CDR3 coding DNA: TGTGCCAGTAGTTCCTCCTCTCTAGCGGGGGCCCCTTCCCAGTACTTC.